This T cell receptor (beta chain) is from a study of regulatory T cells in long-lasting Graves disease. As for time point: newly diagnosed GD, antithyroid drugs for less than 3 months. Extracted RNA from PBMCs served as the source of the TCR library. Germline CDR1 SGHNT, CDR2 YENEEA. Trimming removed 5 bases from V and 4 bases from J; junction bases left unmatched: 8. The CDR3 length is 15 residues. This clonotype has ten or more counts. For TCR beta, libraries came from iRepertoire HTBI primers and Arm-PCR of CDR3 regions. One entry per CDR3 protein, called by TCRdb with MiXCR from the multiplex PCR reads. This repertoire shows 400,000 to 500,000 distinct CDR3 sequences, about 16% found once; its top ten account for approximately 12%. This sample was shared with a second study, whose subject was T cells in Graves' hyperthyroidism and ophthalmopathy.

The sequencing here drew on peripheral blood mononuclear cells (PBMCs), taken at new diagnosis, from a patient treated with antithyroid drugs. The clonotype comes from a woman in her twenties or thirties with Graves disease. The chain combines TRBV11-3 with TRBJ1-1; 9 nucleotides agree with TRBD1. For the CDR3, the DNA is TGTGCCAGCAGCCGATCGACAGGGGGTGTCACTGAAGCTTTCTTT. This translates into CASSRSTGGVTEAFF.